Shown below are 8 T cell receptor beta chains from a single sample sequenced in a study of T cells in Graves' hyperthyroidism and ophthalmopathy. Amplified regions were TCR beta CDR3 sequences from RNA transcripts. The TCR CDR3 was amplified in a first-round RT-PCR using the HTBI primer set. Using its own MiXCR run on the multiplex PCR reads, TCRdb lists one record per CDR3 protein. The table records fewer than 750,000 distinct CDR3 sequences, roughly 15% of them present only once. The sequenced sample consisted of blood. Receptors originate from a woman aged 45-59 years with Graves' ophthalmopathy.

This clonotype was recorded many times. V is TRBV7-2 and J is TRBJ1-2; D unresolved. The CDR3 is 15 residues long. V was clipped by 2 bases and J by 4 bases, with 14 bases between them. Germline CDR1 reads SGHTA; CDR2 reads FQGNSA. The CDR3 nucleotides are TGTGCCAGCAGCTTACGGGCGGGGAAAGTCTATGGCTACACCTTC. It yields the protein CASSLRAGKVYGYTF.

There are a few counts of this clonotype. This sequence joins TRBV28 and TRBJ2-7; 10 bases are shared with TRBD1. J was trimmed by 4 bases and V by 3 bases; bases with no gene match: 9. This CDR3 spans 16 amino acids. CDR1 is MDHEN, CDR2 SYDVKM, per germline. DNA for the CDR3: TGTGCCAGCAGTTTCGGGGACAGGGGAGGAGGTTACGAGCAGTACTTC. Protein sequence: CASSFGDRGGGYEQYF.

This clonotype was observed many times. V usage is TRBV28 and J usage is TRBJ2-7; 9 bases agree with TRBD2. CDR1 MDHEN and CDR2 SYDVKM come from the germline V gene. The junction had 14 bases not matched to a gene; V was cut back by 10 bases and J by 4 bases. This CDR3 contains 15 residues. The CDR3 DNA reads TGTGCCACAATACCGGCGGGAGGGCCGCTTTACGAGCAGTACTTC. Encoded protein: CATIPAGGPLYEQYF.

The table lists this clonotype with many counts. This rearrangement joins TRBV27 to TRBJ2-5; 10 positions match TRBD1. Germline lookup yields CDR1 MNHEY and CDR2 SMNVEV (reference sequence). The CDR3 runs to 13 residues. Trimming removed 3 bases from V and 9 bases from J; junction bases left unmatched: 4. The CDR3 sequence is CASSFPGTGAQYF. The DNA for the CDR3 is TGTGCCAGCAGTTTCCCCGGGACAGGGGCCCAGTACTTC.

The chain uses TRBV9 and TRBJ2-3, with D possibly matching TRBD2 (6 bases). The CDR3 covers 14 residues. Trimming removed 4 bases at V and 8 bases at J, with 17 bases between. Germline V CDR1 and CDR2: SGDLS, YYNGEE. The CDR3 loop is CASSLGTPRSTQYF. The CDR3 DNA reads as TGTGCCAGCAGCCTCGGGACTCCCCGCTCTACGCAGTATTTT.

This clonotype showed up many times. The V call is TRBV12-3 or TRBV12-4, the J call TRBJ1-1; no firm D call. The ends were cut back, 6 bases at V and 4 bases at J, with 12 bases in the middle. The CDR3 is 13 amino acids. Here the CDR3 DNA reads TGTGCCAGCAGGGCCAGGCTGGTCACTGAAGCTTTCTTT. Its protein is CASRARLVTEAFF.

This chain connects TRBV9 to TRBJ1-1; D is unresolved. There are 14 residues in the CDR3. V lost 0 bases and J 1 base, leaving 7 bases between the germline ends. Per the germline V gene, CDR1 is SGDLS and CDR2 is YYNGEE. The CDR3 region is CASSVVLGNTEAFF. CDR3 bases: TGTGCCAGCAGCGTAGTGCTGGGGAACACTGAAGCTTTCTTT.

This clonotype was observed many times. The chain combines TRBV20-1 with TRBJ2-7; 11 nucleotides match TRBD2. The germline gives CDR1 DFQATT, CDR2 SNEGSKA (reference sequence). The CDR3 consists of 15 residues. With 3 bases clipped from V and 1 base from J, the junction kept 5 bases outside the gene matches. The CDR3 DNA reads TGCAGTGCTAGGACGACTAGCGGGAAATCCTACGAGCAGTACTTC. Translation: CSARTTSGKSYEQYF.